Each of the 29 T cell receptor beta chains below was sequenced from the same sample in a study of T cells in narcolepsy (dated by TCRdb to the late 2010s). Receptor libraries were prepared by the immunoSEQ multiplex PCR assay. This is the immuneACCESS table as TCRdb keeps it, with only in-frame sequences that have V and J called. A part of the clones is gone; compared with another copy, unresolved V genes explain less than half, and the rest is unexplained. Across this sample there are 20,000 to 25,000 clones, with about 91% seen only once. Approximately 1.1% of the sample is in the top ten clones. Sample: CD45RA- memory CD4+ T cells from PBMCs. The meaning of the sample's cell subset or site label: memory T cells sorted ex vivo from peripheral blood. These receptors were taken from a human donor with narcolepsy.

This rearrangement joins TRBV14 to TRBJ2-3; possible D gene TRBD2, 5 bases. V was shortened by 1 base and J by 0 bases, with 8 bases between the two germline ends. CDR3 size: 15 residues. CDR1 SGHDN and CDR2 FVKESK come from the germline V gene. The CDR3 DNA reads TGTGCCAGCAGCCAAGTCGGACTCAGCACAGATACGCAGTATTTT. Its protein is CASSQVGLSTDTQYF.

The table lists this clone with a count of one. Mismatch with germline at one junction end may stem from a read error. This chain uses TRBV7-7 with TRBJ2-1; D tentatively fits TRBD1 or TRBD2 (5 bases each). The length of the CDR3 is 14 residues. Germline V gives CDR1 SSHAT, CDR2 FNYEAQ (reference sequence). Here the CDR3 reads CASSPGAAYNEQFF. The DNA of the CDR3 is TGTGCTAGCAGCCCCGGGGCAGCCTACAATGAGCAGTTCTTC.

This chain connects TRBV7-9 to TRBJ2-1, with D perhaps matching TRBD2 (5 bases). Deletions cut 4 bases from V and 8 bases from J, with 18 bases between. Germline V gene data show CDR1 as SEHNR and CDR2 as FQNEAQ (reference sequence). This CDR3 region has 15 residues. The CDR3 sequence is CASSSLSRAGHEQFF. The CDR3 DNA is TGTGCCAGCAGCTCCCTATCGAGGGCGGGTCATGAGCAGTTCTTC.

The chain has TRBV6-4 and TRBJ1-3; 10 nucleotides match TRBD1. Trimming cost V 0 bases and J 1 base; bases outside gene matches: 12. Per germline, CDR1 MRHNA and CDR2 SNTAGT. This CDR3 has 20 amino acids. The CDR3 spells CASSDSKTDRGYGSGNTIYF. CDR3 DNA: TGTGCCAGCAGTGACTCGAAAACGGACAGGGGGTATGGGTCTGGAAACACCATATATTTT.

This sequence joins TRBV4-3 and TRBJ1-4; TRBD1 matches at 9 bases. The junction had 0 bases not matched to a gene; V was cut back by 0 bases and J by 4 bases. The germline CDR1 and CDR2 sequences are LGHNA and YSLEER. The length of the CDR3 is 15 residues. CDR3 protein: CASSQEGQGNEKLFF. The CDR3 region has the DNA TGCGCCAGCAGCCAAGAGGGACAGGGTAATGAAAAACTGTTTTTT.

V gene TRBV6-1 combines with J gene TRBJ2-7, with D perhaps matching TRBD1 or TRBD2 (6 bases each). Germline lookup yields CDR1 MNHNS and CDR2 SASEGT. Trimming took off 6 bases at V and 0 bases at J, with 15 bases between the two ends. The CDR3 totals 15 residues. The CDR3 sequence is CASSPAEGVSYEQYF. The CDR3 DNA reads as TGTGCCAGCAGCCCAGCGGAGGGGGTCTCCTACGAGCAGTACTTC.

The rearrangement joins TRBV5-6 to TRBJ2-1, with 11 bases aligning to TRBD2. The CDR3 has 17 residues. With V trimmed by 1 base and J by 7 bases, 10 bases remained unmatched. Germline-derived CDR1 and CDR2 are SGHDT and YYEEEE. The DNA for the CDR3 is TGTGCCAGCAGCTTGTCGTTAGCGGGAGGGCCGCGGAATGAGCAGTTCTTC. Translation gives CASSLSLAGGPRNEQFF.

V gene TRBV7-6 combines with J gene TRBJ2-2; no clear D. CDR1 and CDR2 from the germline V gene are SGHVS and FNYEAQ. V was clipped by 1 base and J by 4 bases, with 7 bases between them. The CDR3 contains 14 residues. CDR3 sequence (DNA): TGTGCCAGCAGCTTAGTTACTACCACCGGGGAGCTGTTTTTT. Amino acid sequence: CASSLVTTTGELFF.

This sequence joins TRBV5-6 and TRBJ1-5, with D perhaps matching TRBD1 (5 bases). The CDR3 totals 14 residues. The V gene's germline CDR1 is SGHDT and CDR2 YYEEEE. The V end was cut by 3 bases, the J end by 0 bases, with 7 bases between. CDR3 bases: TGTGCCAGCAGCTGGCAGGGTAGCAATCAGCCCCAGCATTTT. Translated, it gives CASSWQGSNQPQHF.

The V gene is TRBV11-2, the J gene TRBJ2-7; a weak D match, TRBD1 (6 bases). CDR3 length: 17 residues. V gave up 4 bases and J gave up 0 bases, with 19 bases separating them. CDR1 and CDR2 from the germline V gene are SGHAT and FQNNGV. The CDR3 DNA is TGTGCCAGCAGCTCCGGACAGTCCCACCCCTACTCCTACGAGCAGTACTTC. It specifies CASSSGQSHPYSYEQYF. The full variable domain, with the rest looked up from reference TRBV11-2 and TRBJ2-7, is EAGVAQSPRYKIIEKRQSVAFWCNPISGHATLYWYQQILGQGPKLLIQFQNNGVVDDSQLPKDRFSAERLKGVDSTLKIQPAKLEDSAVYLCASSSGQSHPYSYEQYFGPGTRLTVT.

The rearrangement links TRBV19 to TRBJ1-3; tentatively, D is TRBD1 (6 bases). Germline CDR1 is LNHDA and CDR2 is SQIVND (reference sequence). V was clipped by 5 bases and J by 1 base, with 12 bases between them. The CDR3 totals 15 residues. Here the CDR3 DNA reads TGTGCCAGTAGTGCCGACAGGTTTTCTGGAAACACCATATATTTT. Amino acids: CASSADRFSGNTIYF. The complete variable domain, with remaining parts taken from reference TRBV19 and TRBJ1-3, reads DGGITQSPKYLFRKEGQNVTLSCEQNLNHDAMYWYRQDPGQGLRLIYYSQIVNDFQKGDIAEGYSVSREKKESFPLTVTSAQKNPTAFYLCASSADRFSGNTIYFGEGSWLTVV.

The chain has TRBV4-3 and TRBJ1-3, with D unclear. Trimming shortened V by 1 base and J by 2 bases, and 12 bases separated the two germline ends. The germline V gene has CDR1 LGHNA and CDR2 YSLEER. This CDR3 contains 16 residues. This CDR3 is CASSQALAEAGNTIYF. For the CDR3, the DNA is TGCGCCAGCAGCCAAGCGTTAGCAGAGGCTGGAAACACCATATATTTT.

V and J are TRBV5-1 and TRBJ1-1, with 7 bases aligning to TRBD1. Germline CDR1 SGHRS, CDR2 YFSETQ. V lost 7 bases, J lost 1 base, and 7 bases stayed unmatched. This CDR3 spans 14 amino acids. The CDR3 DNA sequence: TGCGCCAGCTCCCGGACAGGAAGGAACACTGAAGCTTTCTTT. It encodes CASSRTGRNTEAFF.

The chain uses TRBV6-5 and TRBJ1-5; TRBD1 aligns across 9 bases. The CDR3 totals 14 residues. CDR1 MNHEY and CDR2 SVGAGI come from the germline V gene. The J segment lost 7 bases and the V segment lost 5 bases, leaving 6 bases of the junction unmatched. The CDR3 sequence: CASSPGTGNQPQHF. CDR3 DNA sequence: TGTGCCAGCAGTCCCGGGACAGGGAACCAGCCCCAGCATTTT.

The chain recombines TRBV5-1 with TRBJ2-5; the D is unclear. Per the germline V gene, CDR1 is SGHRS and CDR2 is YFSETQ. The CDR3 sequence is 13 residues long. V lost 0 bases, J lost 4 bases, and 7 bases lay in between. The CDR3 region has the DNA TGCGCCAGCAGCTTGGATGTTGGAGAGACCCAGTACTTC. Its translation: CASSLDVGETQYF.

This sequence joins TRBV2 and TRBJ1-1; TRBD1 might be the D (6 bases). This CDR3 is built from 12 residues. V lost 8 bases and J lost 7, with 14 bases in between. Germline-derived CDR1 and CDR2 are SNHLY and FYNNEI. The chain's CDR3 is CASVETGVEAFF. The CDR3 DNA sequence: TGTGCCAGCGTGGAGACAGGAGTTGAAGCTTTCTTT.

Here the CDR3 DNA reads TGTGCCAGCAGCCCCGGACTCCGGGGAGACACCATATATTTT. This codes for CASSPGLRGDTIYF. V and J are TRBV6-1 and TRBJ1-3, with unresolved D. This CDR3 spans 14 amino acids. V lost 6 bases and J 8 bases, leaving 17 bases between the germline ends. Germline values: CDR1 MNHNS, CDR2 SASEGT.

The CDR3 loop is CASSPDLAAASSYEQYF. In nucleotides, the CDR3 is TGTGCCAGCAGCCCTGACCTAGCTGCGGCGAGCTCCTACGAGCAGTACTTC. The chain recombines TRBV11-2 with TRBJ2-7, with D perhaps matching TRBD2 (5 bases). Trimming shortened V by 5 bases and J by 0 bases, and 20 bases separated the two germline ends. CDR3 length equals 17 residues. Germline V gives CDR1 SGHAT, CDR2 FQNNGV.

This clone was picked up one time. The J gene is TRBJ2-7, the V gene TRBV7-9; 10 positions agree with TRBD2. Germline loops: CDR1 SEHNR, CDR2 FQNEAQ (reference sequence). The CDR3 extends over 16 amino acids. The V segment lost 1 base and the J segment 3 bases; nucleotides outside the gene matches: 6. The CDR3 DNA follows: TGTGCCAGCAGCTTAGATTTAGCGGGAGGAAGCTACGAGCAGTACTTC. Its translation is CASSLDLAGGSYEQYF.

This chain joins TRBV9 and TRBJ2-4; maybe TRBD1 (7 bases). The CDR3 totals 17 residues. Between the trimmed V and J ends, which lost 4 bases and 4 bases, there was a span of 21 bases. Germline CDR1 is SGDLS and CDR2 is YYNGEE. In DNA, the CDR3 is TGTGCCAGCAGCTTCTTCGACAGGGAGGCCGAGAAAAACATTCAGTACTTC. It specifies CASSFFDREAEKNIQYF.

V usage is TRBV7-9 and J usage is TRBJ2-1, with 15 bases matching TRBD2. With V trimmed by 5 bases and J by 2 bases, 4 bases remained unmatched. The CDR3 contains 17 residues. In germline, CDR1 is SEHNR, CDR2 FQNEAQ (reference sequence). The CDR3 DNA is TGTGCCAGCAGCGACCGGACTAGCGGGAGGGCCTACAATGAGCAGTTCTTC. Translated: CASSDRTSGRAYNEQFF.

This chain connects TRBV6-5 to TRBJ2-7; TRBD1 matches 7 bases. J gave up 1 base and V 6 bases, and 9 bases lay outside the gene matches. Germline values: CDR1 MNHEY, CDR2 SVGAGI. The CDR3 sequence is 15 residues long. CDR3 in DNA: TGTGCCAGCAGCTCAACAGGGGACATGTCCTACGAGCAGTACTTC. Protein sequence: CASSSTGDMSYEQYF.

The CDR3 DNA is TGTGCCAGCAGTTTATCCGGGGGGTCTATCCTCTACGAGCAGTACTTC. It encodes CASSLSGGSILYEQYF. The chain uses TRBV28 and TRBJ2-7, with TRBD2 matching 7 bases. The CDR3 has 16 residues. J gave up 3 bases and V 1 base, and 9 bases lay outside the gene matches. CDR1 and CDR2 from the germline V gene are MDHEN and SYDVKM.

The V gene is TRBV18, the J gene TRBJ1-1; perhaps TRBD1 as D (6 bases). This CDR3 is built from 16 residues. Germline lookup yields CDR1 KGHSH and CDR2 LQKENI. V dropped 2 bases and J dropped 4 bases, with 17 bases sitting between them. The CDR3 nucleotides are TGTGCCAGCTCACCAGTACCTGACAGGAAAGGCACTGAAGCTTTCTTT. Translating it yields CASSPVPDRKGTEAFF.

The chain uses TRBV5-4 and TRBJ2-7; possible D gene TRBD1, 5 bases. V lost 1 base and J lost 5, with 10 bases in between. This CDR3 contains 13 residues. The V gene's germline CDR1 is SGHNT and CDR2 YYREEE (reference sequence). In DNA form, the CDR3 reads TGTGCCAGCAGCTTGAACAGGTACGACGAGCAGTACTTC. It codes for CASSLNRYDEQYF.

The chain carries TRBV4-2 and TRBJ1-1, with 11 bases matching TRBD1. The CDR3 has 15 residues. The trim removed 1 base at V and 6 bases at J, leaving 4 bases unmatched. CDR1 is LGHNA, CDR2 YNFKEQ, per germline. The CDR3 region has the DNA TGTGCCAGCAGCCAAGCGGACAGGGGGCTACCTGAAGCTTTCTTT. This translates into CASSQADRGLPEAFF.

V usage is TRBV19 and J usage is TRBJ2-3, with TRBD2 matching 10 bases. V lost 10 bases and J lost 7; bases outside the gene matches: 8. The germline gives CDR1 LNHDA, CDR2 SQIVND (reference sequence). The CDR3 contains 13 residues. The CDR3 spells CATANSGRNTQYF. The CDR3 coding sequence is TGTGCCACCGCCAATAGCGGGAGGAATACGCAGTATTTT.

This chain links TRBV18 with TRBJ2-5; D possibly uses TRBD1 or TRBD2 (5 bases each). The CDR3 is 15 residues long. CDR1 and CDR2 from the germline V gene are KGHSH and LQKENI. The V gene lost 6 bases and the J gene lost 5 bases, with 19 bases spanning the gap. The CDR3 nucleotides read TGTGCCAGCTCTTCCTCTCCTCGTGAGGGGGAGACCCAGTACTTC. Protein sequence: CASSSSPREGETQYF.

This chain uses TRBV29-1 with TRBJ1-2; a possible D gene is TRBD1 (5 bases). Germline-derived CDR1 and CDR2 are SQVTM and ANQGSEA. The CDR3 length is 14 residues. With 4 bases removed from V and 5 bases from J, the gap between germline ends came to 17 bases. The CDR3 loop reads CSVGPRGARYGYTF. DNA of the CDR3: TGCAGCGTTGGGCCCCGGGGCGCAAGATATGGCTACACCTTC.